A few counts support the clone carrying this TCR beta chain. What it binds is unknown. In the PCR, 60 Vbeta and 13 Jbeta primers were used. Generated by immunoSEQ multiplex PCR, the TCRdb table keeps only in-frame clones and is missing some. Among roughly 98,000 clones listed, under 85% were seen once. The data were obtained in a study of cytomegalovirus exposure and HLA in healthy donors. Findings of the study overall: Researchers reported that a few CMV-associated chains were confirmed in vitro as CMV antigen-specific.

The CDR3 spans 15 residues. The germline CDR1 and CDR2 sequences are MGHRA and YSYEKL. The V and J ends lost 6 bases and 1 base respectively, with 13 bases between them. The sequence was collected from a female donor in good health and CMV-seropositive. V and J are TRBV4-1 and TRBJ1-5; D uncertain. Sequenced sample: PBMCs. For the CDR3, the DNA is TGCGCCAGCAGTCCCCCGGGTAGGAGCAATCAGCCCCAGCATTTT. Protein: CASSPPGRSNQPQHF.